This T cell receptor beta chain is from a study of beta chain features in type 1 diabetes. Study results and caveats: In all four CD4+ subsets, TCRB CDR3 length was significantly, moderately reduced in type 1 diabetes. It was not settled here whether HLA type affects TCRB rearrangement.

Expressed TCRB transcripts were sequenced, since all the RNA that had been isolated was reverse transcribed. The assay was immunoSEQ multiplex PCR, and TCRdb's table has in-frame clones only and misses some. The table includes some 700,000 clones, around 15% detected once. This clone was detected only a few times. The target antigen is unknown. The CDR3 runs 15 residues. The V segment lost 0 bases and the J segment 6 bases; nucleotides outside the gene matches: 5. In germline, CDR1 is SGHRS, CDR2 YFSETQ. Based on CD45RO/CCR7/CD25/CD127/CD95/CD27, CD4+ regulatory, stem cell-like memory, naive and central memory cells were sorted.

V is TRBV5-1 and J is TRBJ2-7; 11 nucleotides agree with TRBD1. Sequenced sample: naive CD4+ T cells from blood. The TCR originated in a man between 18 and 35 years old with type 1 diabetes. The DNA of the CDR3 is TGCGCCAGCAGCTTGGAGCGGACAGGGGGCGGCGAGCAGTACTTC. Amino acids: CASSLERTGGGEQYF.